These 21 T cell receptor beta chains originate from one sample sequenced in a study of identical twins. Each CDR3 protein is one row after TCRdb ran MiXCR on the 5' RACE reads. The sample lists around 1.7 million distinct CDR3 sequences; around a third were seen once. Sequenced: cord blood. The receptors were gathered from a newborn girl in good health.

This clonotype was counted between two and nine times. This sequence joins TRBV7-2 and TRBJ2-5; the D gene is possibly TRBD2 (7 bases). V was cut by 0 bases and J by 2 bases, with 10 bases left in between. CDR1 and CDR2 from the germline V gene are SGHTA and FQGNSA. CDR3 length: 15 amino acids. DNA of the CDR3: TGTGCCAGCAGCTTAGCCGGGGGGACACAAGAGACCCAGTACTTC. Translating gives CASSLAGGTQETQYF.

This chain links TRBV7-8 with TRBJ2-2, with D unresolved. Trimming removed 1 base at V and 8 bases at J, with 14 bases between. The CDR3 consists of 15 residues. From germline, CDR1 is SGHVS and CDR2 FQNEAQ. Here the CDR3 DNA reads TGTGCCAGCAGCTTAGTACGACCACCAACGGGGGAGCTGTTTTTT. Translation: CASSLVRPPTGELFF.

The V call is TRBV7-9, the J call TRBJ2-2; D ambiguous. The CDR3 consists of 13 residues. Germline V CDR1 and CDR2: SEHNR, FQNEAQ (reference sequence). The CDR3 DNA follows: TGTGCTAGCCCTTCGGGTAGAGCCGGGGAGCTGTTTTTT. Translating gives CASPSGRAGELFF.

V usage is TRBV29-1 and J usage is TRBJ1-1; 9 nucleotides match TRBD1. The germline V gene has CDR1 SQVTM and CDR2 ANQGSEA. The CDR3 extends over 13 amino acids. V lost 4 bases and J lost 5; bases outside the gene matches: 5. CDR3 nucleotides: TGCAGCGTTGTGGACAGGGGAGGTACTGAAGCTTTCTTT. It specifies CSVVDRGGTEAFF.

CDR3 protein: CSAREGTGLAEKLFF. The CDR3 DNA follows: TGCAGTGCTAGAGAGGGGACAGGGCTGGCGGAAAAACTGTTTTTT. The chain links TRBV20-1 to TRBJ1-4; 9 bases map to TRBD1. The junction had 7 bases not matched to a gene; V was cut back by 0 bases and J by 8 bases. CDR3 length equals 15 residues. In germline, CDR1 is DFQATT, CDR2 SNEGSKA (reference sequence).

The V gene is TRBV5-1, the J gene TRBJ1-2; the match to TRBD1 covers 7 bases. This CDR3 region has 13 residues. V was pared by 0 bases and J by 8 bases, with 4 bases of the junction left unmatched. Germline V gene sequence: CDR1 SGHRS, CDR2 YFSETQ. The CDR3 is CASSLETGPGYTF. The CDR3 bases are TGCGCCAGCAGCTTGGAGACAGGGCCCGGCTACACCTTC.

CDR3 in amino acids: CSAPDGGPKNIQYF. In DNA, the CDR3 is TGCAGTGCCCCGGACGGCGGCCCAAAAAACATTCAGTACTTC. This chain connects TRBV20-1 to TRBJ2-4; no clear D. The CDR3 extends over 14 amino acids. Trimming cost V 6 bases and J 4 bases, with 16 bases left between them. Germline CDR1 and CDR2: DFQATT and SNEGSKA (reference sequence).

The V gene is TRBV5-1, the J gene TRBJ2-1, with D maybe TRBD1 (5 bases). Germline assignment: CDR1 SGHRS and CDR2 YFSETQ. V lost 5 bases and J lost 6, with 15 bases in between. The CDR3 contains 14 residues. The CDR3 DNA reads TGCGCCAGCAGAGTTTCCAGGGAAAGCAATGAGCAGTTCTTC. Translating it yields CASRVSRESNEQFF.

The chain is built from TRBV6-1 and TRBJ2-1; 8 nucleotides align to TRBD2. V was clipped by 6 bases and J by 4 bases; unmatched bases: 26. Germline V lookup: CDR1 MNHNS, CDR2 SASEGT. This CDR3 contains 21 residues. DNA for the CDR3: TGTGCCAGCAGGCCCACCTTTTCCCCTAGCGGGTACGGGGGGGTTTACAATGAGCAGTTCTTC. Translating gives CASRPTFSPSGYGGVYNEQFF.

This clonotype was counted between two and nine times. The gene calls are TRBV20-1 and TRBJ2-3; TRBD2 matches 7 bases. The germline CDR1 and CDR2 sequences are DFQATT and SNEGSKA (reference sequence). The CDR3 sequence is 14 residues long. The V and J ends lost 3 bases and 3 bases, in that order; junction bases with no gene match: 6. CDR3 DNA: TGCAGTGCTAGTCCGACTAGCCGAACAGATACGCAGTATTTT. Protein product: CSASPTSRTDTQYF.

The rearrangement joins TRBV5-1 to TRBJ2-4, with D maybe TRBD2 (5 bases). The CDR3 runs 18 residues. The germline V gene encodes CDR1 SGHRS and CDR2 YFSETQ. The V gene lost 3 bases and the J gene lost 2 bases, with 21 bases spanning the gap. CDR3 amino acids: CASSSRLAVPGTKNIQYF. The CDR3 nucleotides are TGCGCCAGCAGCTCGCGATTGGCAGTCCCCGGGACCAAAAACATTCAGTACTTC.

The V call is TRBV10-3, the J call TRBJ2-7, with 8 bases fitting TRBD1. The J call may be incorrect, as the DNA end agrees better with TRBJ2-5. From germline, CDR1 is ENHRY and CDR2 SYGVKD. There are 15 residues in the CDR3. The DNA of the CDR3 is TGTGCCATCAGTGAGAGGCAGGGGGCGCGAGAGACCCAGTACTTC. It yields the protein CAISERQGARETQYF.

This clonotype was seen repeatedly, ten times or more. This chain links TRBV6-1 with TRBJ2-7, with no clear D. Germline CDR1 MNHNS, CDR2 SASEGT. The CDR3 extends over 16 amino acids. V gave up 3 bases and J gave up 0 bases, with 15 bases separating them. In DNA, the CDR3 is TGTGCCAGCAGTGACAGGTCCAGAGATAGCTCCTACGAGCAGTACTTC. Translated, it gives CASSDRSRDSSYEQYF.

This clonotype was seen at least ten times. V and J are TRBV10-3 and TRBJ2-3, with D perhaps matching TRBD1 (5 bases). The V gene's germline CDR1 is ENHRY and CDR2 SYGVKD. The V gene lost 3 bases and the J gene lost 2 bases, with 12 bases spanning the gap. This CDR3 has 15 amino acids. CDR3 sequence reads: CAISDGQGSTDTQYF. The CDR3 DNA reads TGTGCCATCAGTGACGGGCAGGGCTCCACAGATACGCAGTATTTT.

V and J are TRBV20-1 and TRBJ1-4; D not resolved. Germline V lookup: CDR1 DFQATT, CDR2 SNEGSKA (reference sequence). This CDR3 comprises 13 residues. Trimming stripped 8 bases from V and 7 bases from J, with 17 bases between. The chain's CDR3 is CSSRGHGGEKLFF. CDR3 DNA sequence: TGCAGTAGCCGCGGGCACGGCGGTGAAAAACTGTTTTTT.

There are a few counts of this clonotype. The chain couples TRBV5-1 to TRBJ2-1, with 12 bases aligning to TRBD1. The CDR3 spans 15 residues. Trimming at V came to 3 bases and at J to 5 bases, leaving 3 bases not matched to a gene. Germline loops: CDR1 SGHRS, CDR2 YFSETQ. CDR3 sequence reads: CASSSGQGANNEQFF. In nucleotides, the CDR3 is TGCGCCAGCAGCTCGGGACAGGGGGCAAACAATGAGCAGTTCTTC.

The CDR3 here is CASSVATSSLNEQYF. DNA of the CDR3: TGTGCCAGCAGCGTAGCGACTAGCTCCCTCAATGAGCAGTACTTC. The rearrangement uses TRBV9 and TRBJ2-1; 7 positions match TRBD2. The J call may be incorrect, as the DNA end agrees better with TRBJ2-7. CDR3 size: 15 residues. The germline V gene has CDR1 SGDLS and CDR2 YYNGEE.

This sequence joins TRBV12-3 or TRBV12-4 and TRBJ2-5; 7 bases match TRBD2. The CDR3 loop spans 15 amino acids. The trim removed 6 bases at V and 5 bases at J, leaving 12 bases unmatched. CDR3 nucleotides: TGTGCCAGCAGCTCCCAAAGCGGGGTAGAGGAGACCCAGTACTTC. Residues: CASSSQSGVEETQYF.

The sample holds one count of this clonotype. The CDR3 loop is CASSPSLTYNEQFF. For the CDR3, the DNA is TGTGCCAGCAGCCCCTCACTTACCTACAATGAGCAGTTCTTC. V usage is TRBV9 and J usage is TRBJ2-1, with D hard to call. Germline V lookup: CDR1 SGDLS, CDR2 YYNGEE. The V end was cut by 4 bases, the J end by 2 bases, with 10 bases between. The CDR3 contains 14 residues.

The V and J genes are TRBV5-6 and TRBJ1-2; D is possibly TRBD1 (5 bases). Germline lookup yields CDR1 SGHDT and CDR2 YYEEEE. The germline V and J ends were trimmed by 2 bases and 9 bases, with 17 bases remaining between them. The CDR3 length is 14 residues. The CDR3 coding sequence is TGTGCCAGCAGCTTTGGGCGGGGGGTGGCAAGCTACACCTTC. Translation gives CASSFGRGVASYTF. Supplemented by reference TRBV5-6 and TRBJ1-2, the full variable domain reads DAGVTQSPTHLIKTRGQQVTLRCSPKSGHDTVSWYQQALGQGPQFIFQYYEEEERQRGNFPDRFSGHQFPNYSSELNVNALLLGDSALYLCASSFGRGVASYTFGSGTRLTVV.

This clonotype was recorded a few times. The genes are TRBV3-1 and TRBJ1-6; no clear D gene. Germline CDR1 and CDR2: LGHDT and YNNKEL (reference sequence). Trimming cost V 1 base and J 7 bases, with 5 bases left between them. CDR3 length equals 13 residues. CDR3 nucleotides: TGTGCCAGCAGCCAAGCCCGGAATTCACCCCTCCACTTT. Translating gives CASSQARNSPLHF.